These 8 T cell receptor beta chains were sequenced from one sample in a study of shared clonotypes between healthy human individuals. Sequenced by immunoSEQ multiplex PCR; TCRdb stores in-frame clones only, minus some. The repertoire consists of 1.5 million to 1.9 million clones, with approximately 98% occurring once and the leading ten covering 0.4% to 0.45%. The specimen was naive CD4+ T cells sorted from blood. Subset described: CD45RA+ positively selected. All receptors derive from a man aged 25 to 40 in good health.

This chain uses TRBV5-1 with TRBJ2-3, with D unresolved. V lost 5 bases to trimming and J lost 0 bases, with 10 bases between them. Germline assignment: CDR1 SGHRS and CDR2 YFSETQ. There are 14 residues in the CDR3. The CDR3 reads CASSSGYSTDTQYF. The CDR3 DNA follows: TGCGCCAGCAGTTCCGGGTACAGCACAGATACGCAGTATTTT.

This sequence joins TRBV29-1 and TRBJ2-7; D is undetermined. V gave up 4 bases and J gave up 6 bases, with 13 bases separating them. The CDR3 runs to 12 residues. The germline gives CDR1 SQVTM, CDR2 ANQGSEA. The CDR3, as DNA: TGCAGCGTTGTGGCAGGCTGGGGCGAGCAGTACTTC. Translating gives CSVVAGWGEQYF.

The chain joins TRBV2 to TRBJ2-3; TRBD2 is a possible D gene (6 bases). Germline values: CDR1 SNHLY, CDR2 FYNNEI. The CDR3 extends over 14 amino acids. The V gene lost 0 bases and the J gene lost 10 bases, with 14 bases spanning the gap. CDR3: CASSEAQTSYAQYF. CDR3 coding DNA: TGTGCCAGCAGTGAAGCCCAAACTAGCTACGCGCAGTATTTT.

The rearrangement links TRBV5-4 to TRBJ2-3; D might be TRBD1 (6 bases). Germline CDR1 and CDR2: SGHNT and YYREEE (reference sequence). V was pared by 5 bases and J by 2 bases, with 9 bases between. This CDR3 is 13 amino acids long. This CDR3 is CASRGTSTDTQYF. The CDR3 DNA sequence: TGTGCCAGCAGGGGGACATCCACAGATACGCAGTATTTT. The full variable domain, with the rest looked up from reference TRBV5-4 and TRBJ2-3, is ETGVTQSPTHLIKTRGQQVTLRCSSQSGHNTVSWYQQALGQGPQFIFQYYREEENGRGNFPPRFSGLQFPNYSSELNVNALELDDSALYLCASRGTSTDTQYFGPGTRLTVL.

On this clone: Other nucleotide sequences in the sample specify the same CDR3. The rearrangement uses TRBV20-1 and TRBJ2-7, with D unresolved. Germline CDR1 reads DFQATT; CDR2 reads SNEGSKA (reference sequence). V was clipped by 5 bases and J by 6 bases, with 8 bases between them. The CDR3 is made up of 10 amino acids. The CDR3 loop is CSAPGREQYF. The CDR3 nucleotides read TGCAGTGCTCCCGGACGCGAGCAGTACTTC.

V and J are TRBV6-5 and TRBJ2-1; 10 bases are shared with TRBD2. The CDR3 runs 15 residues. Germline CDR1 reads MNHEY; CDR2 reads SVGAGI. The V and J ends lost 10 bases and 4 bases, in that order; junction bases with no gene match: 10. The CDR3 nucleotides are TGTGCCACCCACGGCACTAGCGGGATATACAATGAGCAGTTCTTC. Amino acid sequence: CATHGTSGIYNEQFF.

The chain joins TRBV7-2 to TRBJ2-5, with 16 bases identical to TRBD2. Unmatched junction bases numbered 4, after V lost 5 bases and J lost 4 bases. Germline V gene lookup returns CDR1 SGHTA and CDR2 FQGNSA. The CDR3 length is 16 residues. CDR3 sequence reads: CASSPGTSGRGETQYF. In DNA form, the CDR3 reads TGTGCCAGCAGCCCCGGGACTAGCGGGAGGGGAGAGACCCAGTACTTC.

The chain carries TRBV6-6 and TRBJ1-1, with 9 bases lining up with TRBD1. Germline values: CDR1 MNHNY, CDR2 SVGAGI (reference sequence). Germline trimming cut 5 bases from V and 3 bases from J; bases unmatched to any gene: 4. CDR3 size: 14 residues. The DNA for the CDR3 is TGTGCCAGCAGTCTACAGGGGGCGGACACTGAAGCTTTCTTT. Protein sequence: CASSLQGADTEAFF.